A selection of T cell receptor beta chains follows, all from one sample in a study of OX40 agonist ivuxolimab in advanced cancers. The repertoire was sequenced with immunoSEQ multiplex PCR; TCRdb's copy has only in-frame clones and lacks some. Of over 85,000 clones listed, 89% are singletons. Sequenced here: CD4+ or CD8+ T cells sorted from blood, sampled in a trial of the OX40 agonist ivuxolimab. All receptors derive from an adult with an advanced solid tumor such as melanoma, head and neck, liver or kidney cancer. The CDR3 runs from the conserved cysteine through the conserved F or W. A D gene is named only where the DNA matches it firmly. Rows may omit the clone size; those that give it use once, few, many or a size class.

V	size	length	D	J	CDR3	DNA
TRBV19	-	13	-	TRBJ1-1	CASSKGENTEAFF	TGTGCCAGTAGTAAGGGGGAGAACACTGAAGCTTTCTTT
TRBV7-2	-	12	-	TRBJ2-1	CASSPRWDEQFF	TGTGCCAGCAGCCCAAGGTGGGATGAGCAGTTCTTC
TRBV2	-	12	-	TRBJ1-2	CASSEVNYGYTF	TGTGCCAGCAGTGAGGTAAACTATGGCTACACCTTC
TRBV7-2	-	15	-	TRBJ2-3	CASSFRRESTDTQYF	TGTGCCAGCAGCTTCAGGCGGGAAAGCACAGATACGCAGTATTTT
TRBV2	-	15	TRBD1	TRBJ1-2	CASQERDSNAYGYTF	TGTGCCAGCCAAGAGAGGGACAGCAACGCCTATGGCTACACCTTC
TRBV28	-	15	TRBD1	TRBJ1-5	CASSFGQGIHQPQHF	TGTGCCAGCAGCTTCGGACAGGGGATTCATCAGCCCCAGCATTTT
TRBV7-8	once	13	TRBD1	TRBJ1-4	CASEDRTNEKLFF	TGTGCCAGCGAGGACAGGACTAATGAAAAACTGTTTTTT
TRBV25-1	-	15	-	TRBJ2-2	CASRGPPANTGELFF	TGTGCCAGCAGGGGTCCACCGGCGAACACCGGGGAGCTGTTTTTT
TRBV7-2	-	14	-	TRBJ1-1	CASSLLHRNTEAFF	TGTGCCAGCAGCTTGTTACACAGGAACACTGAAGCTTTCTTT
TRBV7-9	few	13	-	TRBJ1-1	CASSLETNTEAFF	TGTGCCAGCAGCTTAGAGACGAACACTGAAGCTTTCTTT
TRBV9	once	15	-	TRBJ1-4	CASSVDGVIQEKLFF	TGTGCCAGCAGCGTAGACGGAGTAATTCAGGAAAAACTGTTTTTT
TRBV6-1	-	14	-	TRBJ1-5	CASSESRGVQPQHF	TGTGCCAGCAGTGAATCAAGGGGGGTTCAGCCCCAGCATTTT
TRBV5-1	-	14	-	TRBJ2-7	CASSLAPGTYEQYF	TGCGCCAGCAGCTTGGCACCGGGGACCTACGAGCAGTACTTC
TRBV19	few	14	TRBD2	TRBJ2-2	CASTSGVRTGELFF	TGTGCCAGTACTAGCGGGGTACGCACCGGGGAGCTGTTTTTT
TRBV5-1	few	13	-	TRBJ1-6	CASFDSDNSPLHF	TGCGCCAGCTTCGACAGCGATAATTCACCCCTCCACTTT
TRBV5-6	-	13	TRBD1	TRBJ1-2	CASSLGQNYGYTF	TGTGCCAGCAGCCTGGGACAGAACTATGGCTACACCTTC
TRBV9	-	14	-	TRBJ2-7	CASSVGTTNYEQYF	TGTGCCAGCAGCGTAGGAACGACAAACTACGAGCAGTACTTC
TRBV6-1	-	17	TRBD1	TRBJ2-6	CASSEDRGLAGANVLTF	TGTGCCAGCAGTGAGGACAGGGGGCTTGCTGGGGCCAACGTCCTGACTTTC
TRBV19	-	15	-	TRBJ1-4	CASSNPGRLNEKLFF	TGTGCCAGTAGTAACCCGGGACGTCTTAATGAAAAACTGTTTTTT
TRBV7-2	-	17	-	TRBJ2-7	CASSSAWGRVRSYEQYF	TGTGCCAGCAGCTCGGCGTGGGGCAGGGTTAGATCCTACGAGCAGTACTTC
TRBV9	-	17	TRBD2	TRBJ2-3	CASSSPLSGAGRDTQYF	TGTGCCAGCAGCTCCCCCCTCTCGGGAGCGGGACGGGATACGCAGTATTTT
TRBV2	once	11	-	TRBJ2-5	CASSKPETQYF	TGTGCCAGCAGTAAGCCGGAGACCCAGTACTTC
TRBV30	-	13	-	TRBJ1-2	CAWSVLSAGGYTF	TGTGCCTGGAGTGTATTGAGCGCCGGGGGCTACACCTTC
TRBV19	once	15	-	TRBJ1-5	CASSEQSTVNQPQHF	TGTGCCAGTAGTGAACAGTCGACAGTCAATCAGCCCCAGCATTTT
TRBV27	-	13	-	TRBJ2-7	CASSLLSQGTQYF	TGTGCCAGCAGTTTACTCTCACAGGGGACTCAGTACTTC
TRBV6-5	-	15	TRBD1	TRBJ1-2	CASSYSPGQGTGYTF	TGTGCCAGCAGTTACTCTCCGGGACAGGGGACCGGCTACACCTTC
TRBV4-3	-	17	TRBD1	TRBJ2-3	CASSQAPTGGETDTQYF	TGCGCCAGCAGCCAAGCCCCGACAGGGGGCGAAACAGATACGCAGTATTTT
TRBV11-2	-	14	-	TRBJ2-7	CASSLDSRSDEQYF	TGTGCCAGCAGCTTAGATTCTCGATCAGACGAGCAGTACTTC
TRBV6-5	-	11	-	TRBJ2-5	CASMAAETQYF	TGTGCCAGCATGGCAGCAGAGACCCAGTACTTC